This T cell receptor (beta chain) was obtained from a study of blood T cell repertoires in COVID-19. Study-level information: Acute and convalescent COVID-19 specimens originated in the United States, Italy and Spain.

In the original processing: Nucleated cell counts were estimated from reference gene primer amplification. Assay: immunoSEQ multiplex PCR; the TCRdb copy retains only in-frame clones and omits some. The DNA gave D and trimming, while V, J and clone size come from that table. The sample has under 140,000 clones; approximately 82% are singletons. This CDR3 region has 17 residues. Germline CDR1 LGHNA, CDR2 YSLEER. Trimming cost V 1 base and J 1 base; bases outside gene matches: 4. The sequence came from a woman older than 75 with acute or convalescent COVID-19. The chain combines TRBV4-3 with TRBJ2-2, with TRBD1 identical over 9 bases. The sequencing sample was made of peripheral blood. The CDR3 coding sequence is TGCGCCAGCAGCCAAGGTCTGGGACAGGGGAACACCGGGGAGCTGTTTTTT. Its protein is CASSQGLGQGNTGELFF.